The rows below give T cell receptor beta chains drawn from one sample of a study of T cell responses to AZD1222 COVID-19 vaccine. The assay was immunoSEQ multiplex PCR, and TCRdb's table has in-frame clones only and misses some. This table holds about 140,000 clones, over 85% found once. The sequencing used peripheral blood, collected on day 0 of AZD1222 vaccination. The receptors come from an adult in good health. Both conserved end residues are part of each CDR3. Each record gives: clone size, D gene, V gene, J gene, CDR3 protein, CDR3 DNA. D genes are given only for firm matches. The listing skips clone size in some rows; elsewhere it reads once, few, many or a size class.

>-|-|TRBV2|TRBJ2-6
CASCVWPTSGANVLTF
TGTGCCAGCTGTGTGTGGCCGACCTCTGGGGCCAACGTCCTGACTTTC
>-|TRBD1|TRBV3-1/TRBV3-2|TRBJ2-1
CASSHPRGQGTFF
TGTGCCAGCAGCCACCCTAGGGGACAGGGAACGTTCTTC
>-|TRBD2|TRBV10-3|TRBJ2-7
CAASTLAGGPWEQYF
TGTGCCGCCAGTACGCTAGCGGGAGGGCCCTGGGAGCAGTACTTC
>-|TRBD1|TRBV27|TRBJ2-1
CASSRGQSSYNEQFF
TGTGCCAGCAGCCGGGGACAGAGCTCCTACAATGAGCAGTTCTTC
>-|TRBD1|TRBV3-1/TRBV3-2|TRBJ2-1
CASSQIGTGGFNEQFF
TGTGCCAGCAGCCAAATTGGGACAGGGGGCTTCAATGAGCAGTTCTTC
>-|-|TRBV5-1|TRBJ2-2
CASSFNRAGGELFF
TGCGCCAGCAGCTTTAACAGGGCAGGCGGGGAGCTGTTTTTT
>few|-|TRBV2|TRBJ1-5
CASSEGSSNQPQHF
TGTGCCAGCAGTGAGGGAAGTAGCAATCAGCCCCAGCATTTT
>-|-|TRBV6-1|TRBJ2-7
CASSDGAEQYF
TGTGCCAGCAGTGACGGGGCTGAGCAGTACTTC
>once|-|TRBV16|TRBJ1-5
CASSQSGQGNQPQHF
TGTGCCAGCAGCCAATCGGGCCAGGGAAATCAGCCCCAGCATTTT
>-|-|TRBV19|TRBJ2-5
CASTPTGRETQYF
TGTGCCAGTACTCCGACAGGAAGGGAGACCCAGTACTTC
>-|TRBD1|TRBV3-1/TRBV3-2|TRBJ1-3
CASSQGGQGNTIYF
TGTGCCAGCAGCCAGGGGGGACAGGGGAACACCATATATTTT
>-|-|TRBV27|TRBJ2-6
CASSFGFSGANVLTF
TGTGCCAGCAGTTTTGGCTTTTCTGGGGCCAACGTCCTGACTTTC
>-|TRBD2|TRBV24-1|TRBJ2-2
CATSDLSGAEGTGELFF
TGTGCCACCAGTGATTTGAGCGGGGCGGAGGGAACCGGGGAGCTGTTTTTT
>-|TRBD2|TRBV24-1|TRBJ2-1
CATSDGAGGPRGSYNEQFF
TGTGCCACCAGTGATGGGGCGGGAGGGCCTAGGGGCTCCTACAATGAGCAGTTCTTC
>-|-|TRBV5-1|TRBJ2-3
CASSLVVPPQYF
TGCGCCAGCAGCTTGGTAGTCCCACCGCAGTATTTT
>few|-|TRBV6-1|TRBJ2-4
CASSENREDIQYF
TGTGCCAGCAGTGAGAATAGGGAGGACATTCAGTACTTC
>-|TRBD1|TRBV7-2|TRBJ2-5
CASSLALSRGQETQYF
TGTGCCAGCAGCTTAGCGCTGTCCAGGGGGCAAGAGACCCAGTACTTC
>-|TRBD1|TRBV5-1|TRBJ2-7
CASRQGQGNEQYF
TGCGCCAGCAGACAGGGACAGGGCAACGAGCAGTACTTC
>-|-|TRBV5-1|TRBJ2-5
CASSLWGRNQETQYF
TGCGCCAGCAGCTTGTGGGGGCGGAACCAAGAGACCCAGTACTTC
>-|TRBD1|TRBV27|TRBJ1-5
CASSSGTGLSNQPQHF
TGTGCCAGCAGTTCCGGGACAGGGTTAAGCAATCAGCCCCAGCATTTT
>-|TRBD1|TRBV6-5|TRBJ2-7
CASNILDRADEQYF
TGTGCCAGCAACATCCTCGACAGGGCCGACGAGCAGTACTTC
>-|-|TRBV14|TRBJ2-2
CASSQDGYGVPNTGELFF
TGTGCCAGCAGCCAAGATGGATACGGGGTCCCGAACACCGGGGAGCTGTTTTTT
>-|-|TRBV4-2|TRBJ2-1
CASSQDRNEQFF
TGTGCCAGCAGCCAAGATAGGAATGAGCAGTTCTTC
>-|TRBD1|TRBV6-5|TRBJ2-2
CASSWDRGYGGELFF
TGTGCCAGCAGTTGGGACAGGGGATACGGCGGGGAGCTGTTTTTT
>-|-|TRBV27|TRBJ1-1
CASSSGVSGGLAEAFF
TGTGCCAGCAGTTCGGGGGTCTCCGGGGGGTTGGCTGAAGCTTTCTTT
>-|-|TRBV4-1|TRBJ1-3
CASSQDPVDGPSILFSGNTIYF
TGCGCCAGCAGCCAAGATCCCGTAGACGGGCCGTCTATTTTATTCTCTGGAAACACCATATATTTT
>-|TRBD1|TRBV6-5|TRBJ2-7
CASSYRGRPYEQYF
TGTGCCAGCAGTTACAGGGGGCGCCCCTACGAGCAGTACTTC
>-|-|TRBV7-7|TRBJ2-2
CASSQQATNTGELFF
TGTGCTAGCAGCCAACAGGCTACGAACACCGGGGAGCTGTTTTTT
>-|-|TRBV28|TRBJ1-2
CASSPPTGGNGYTF
TGTGCCAGCAGCCCCCCGACTGGAGGTAATGGCTACACCTTC
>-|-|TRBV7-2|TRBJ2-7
CASRGGAHSYEQYF
TGTGCCAGCAGGGGCGGGGCGCACTCCTACGAGCAGTACTTC